This T cell receptor (beta chain) derives from a study of identical twins. TCRdb used MiXCR to reprocess the 5' RACE reads, holding one entry per CDR3 protein. The data contain 400,000 to 500,000 distinct CDR3 sequences, about a fifth of them singletons. Healthy Caucasian individuals made up all the donors. Deletions cut 0 bases from V and 4 bases from J, with 10 bases between. Germline V gene data show CDR1 as SGDLS and CDR2 as YYNGEE. The CDR3 contains 15 residues. Study outcomes and limitations: Invariant cells of the MAIT and iNKT types might have partly distorted the zero-insertion analyses. A lower insertion count was a feature of abundant cord blood beta clonotypes, with no such feature in memory repertoires.

As for this clonotype: Its antigen remains unidentified.

The rearrangement joins TRBV9 to TRBJ2-2, with TRBD1 as a possible D gene (6 bases). The clonotype was recovered from a man aged 50-60 years in good health. Sequencing input: naive T cells sorted from blood. The CDR3 sequence is CASSVARGGTGELFF. In DNA form, the CDR3 reads TGTGCCAGCAGCGTAGCTAGAGGGGGCACCGGGGAGCTGTTTTTT.